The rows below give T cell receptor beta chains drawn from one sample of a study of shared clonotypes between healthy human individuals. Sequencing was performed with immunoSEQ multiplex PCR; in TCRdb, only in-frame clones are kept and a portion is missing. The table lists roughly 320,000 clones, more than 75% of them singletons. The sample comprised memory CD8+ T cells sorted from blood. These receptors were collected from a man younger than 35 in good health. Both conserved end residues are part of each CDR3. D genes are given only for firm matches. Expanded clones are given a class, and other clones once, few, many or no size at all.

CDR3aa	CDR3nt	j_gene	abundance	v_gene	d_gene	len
CASSQEGVYSNQPQHF	TGCGCCAGCAGCCAAGAAGGGGTTTATAGCAATCAGCCCCAGCATTTT	TRBJ1-5	-	TRBV4-1	-	16
CASSFGGRAAHNEQFF	TGTGCCAGCAGCTTCGGCGGGAGGGCCGCTCACAATGAGCAGTTCTTC	TRBJ2-1	-	TRBV5-6	TRBD2	16
CASSPGRSRTQYF	TGTGCCAGCAGCCCCGGGCGGTCCAGGACGCAGTATTTT	TRBJ2-3	-	TRBV27	-	13
CASSEGLRWTLIQYF	TGTGCCAGCAGTGAAGGCTTGCGCTGGACACTAATTCAGTACTTC	TRBJ2-4	-	TRBV6-1	-	15
CSVDRVQTIYGYTF	TGCAGCGTGGACAGGGTACAAACCATCTATGGCTACACCTTC	TRBJ1-2	-	TRBV29-1	TRBD1	14
CASSPSSNSLAFHEQYF	TGCGCCAGCAGCCCCTCAAGTAACAGCCTCGCGTTCCACGAGCAGTACTTC	TRBJ2-7	once	TRBV4-3	-	17
CASSLGRWWNTGELFF	TGTGCCAGCAGCTTAGGACGGTGGTGGAACACCGGGGAGCTGTTTTTT	TRBJ2-2	-	TRBV5-6	-	16
CASSFFPAGVQETQYF	TGCGCCAGCAGCTTTTTCCCAGCGGGGGTTCAAGAGACCCAGTACTTC	TRBJ2-5	-	TRBV5-1	TRBD2	16
CASSLPGPSGLYEQYF	TGTGCCAGCAGCTTGCCCGGGCCTAGCGGACTTTACGAGCAGTACTTC	TRBJ2-7	-	TRBV5-4	TRBD2	16
CASSEEAGGRYEQYF	TGCGCCAGCAGCGAGGAGGCGGGAGGAAGGTACGAGCAGTACTTC	TRBJ2-7	-	TRBV5-1	TRBD2	15
CASSATLEQFF	TGCGCCAGCAGTGCGACACTGGAGCAGTTCTTC	TRBJ2-1	-	TRBV10-2	-	11
CASSLDGAGHSTDTQYF	TGCGCCAGCAGCTTGGACGGGGCGGGGCACAGCACAGATACGCAGTATTTT	TRBJ2-3	-	TRBV5-1	-	17
CASSSGTGLNTEAFF	TGTGCCAGCAGCTCCGGGACTGGGCTGAACACTGAAGCTTTCTTT	TRBJ1-1	-	TRBV7-3	-	15
CASTETGGFTEAFF	TGTGCCAGCACCGAAACAGGGGGCTTCACTGAAGCTTTCTTT	TRBJ1-1	-	TRBV6-5	TRBD1	14
CASSLEAGPIYGYTF	TGTGCCAGCAGCTTAGAGGCAGGGCCCATCTATGGCTACACCTTC	TRBJ1-2	few	TRBV11-2	-	15
CASSLRFQGYTF	TGTGCCAGCAGCTTGCGGTTTCAGGGCTACACCTTC	TRBJ1-2	-	TRBV5-4	-	12
CASSVAAGSGEQYF	TGTGCCAGCAGCGTAGCCGCGGGGTCCGGCGAGCAGTACTTC	TRBJ2-7	-	TRBV9	-	14
CASSPYMGWREQYF	TGTGCCAGCAGCCCGTACATGGGATGGAGGGAGCAGTACTTC	TRBJ2-7	-	TRBV28	-	14
CASSVNNRGIQAGLFSGYTF	TGCGCCAGCAGTGTGAATAACCGGGGAATCCAAGCGGGTCTGTTCAGTGGCTACACCTTC	TRBJ1-2	-	TRBV10-2	-	20
CASSQELGGNTIYF	TGCGCCAGCAGCCAAGAATTGGGGGGGAACACCATATATTTT	TRBJ1-3	-	TRBV4-1	-	14
CSVEAGTGTYEQYF	TGCAGCGTTGAGGCCGGGACAGGGACCTACGAGCAGTACTTC	TRBJ2-7	-	TRBV29-1	TRBD1	14
CASSSRQGPDYEQYF	TGTGCCAGCAGTTCTCGACAGGGCCCTGATTACGAGCAGTACTTC	TRBJ2-7	-	TRBV7-9	TRBD1	15
CASRGTAKNIQYF	TGCGCCAGCAGAGGGACAGCCAAAAACATTCAGTACTTC	TRBJ2-4	-	TRBV10-2	-	13
CASSFMGGTDTQYF	TGTGCCAGCAGCTTCATGGGGGGCACAGATACGCAGTATTTT	TRBJ2-3	-	TRBV11-2	-	14
CASSQTTAYEQYF	TGTGCCAGCAGCCAAACGACAGCCTACGAGCAGTACTTC	TRBJ2-7	-	TRBV7-9	-	13
CASSGRDSSYNSPLHF	TGTGCCAGCAGTGGGAGGGACAGCTCCTATAATTCACCCCTCCACTTT	TRBJ1-6	-	TRBV28	TRBD1	16
CASTDLKDSQETQYF	TGTGCCAGCACCGACCTTAAGGACAGCCAAGAGACCCAGTACTTC	TRBJ2-5	-	TRBV27	-	15
CASSGEGYSGNTIYF	TGTGCCAGCAGTGGCGAAGGGTACTCTGGAAACACCATATATTTT	TRBJ1-3	-	TRBV2	-	15
CASSLGTSYNEQFF	TGCGCCAGCAGCTTGGGGACTAGCTACAATGAGCAGTTCTTC	TRBJ2-1	once	TRBV5-1	TRBD2	14
CASSLAPMGVGETQYF	TGTGCTAGCAGCTTAGCGCCGATGGGGGTTGGGGAGACCCAGTACTTC	TRBJ2-5	-	TRBV7-7	-	16
CASSESESNYGYTF	TGCGCCAGCAGTGAGTCAGAGAGCAATTATGGCTACACCTTC	TRBJ1-2	-	TRBV10-2	-	14
CAWSDRVPYEQYF	TGTGCCTGGAGCGACAGGGTACCCTACGAGCAGTACTTC	TRBJ2-7	-	TRBV30	TRBD1	13
CASSQEPREAFF	TGCGCCAGCAGCCAAGAACCCAGGGAAGCTTTCTTT	TRBJ1-1	-	TRBV4-1	-	12
CASSLSRDNEQFF	TGTGCCAGCAGTTTATCCAGGGACAATGAGCAGTTCTTC	TRBJ2-1	-	TRBV27	-	13
CASSLVEGIYEQYF	TGTGCCAGCAGCTTAGTTGAGGGGATCTACGAGCAGTACTTC	TRBJ2-7	-	TRBV7-6	-	14
CASSFAQGESYEQYF	TGTGCCAGCAGCTTTGCACAGGGAGAATCCTACGAGCAGTACTTC	TRBJ2-7	-	TRBV11-2	-	15
CASSLKGSGTQYF	TGTGCCAGCAGCTTAAAGGGTTCGGGGACCCAGTACTTC	TRBJ2-5	-	TRBV7-2	-	13
CASIRHPDRILNYEQYF	TGCGCCAGCATCCGCCACCCAGACAGGATCCTTAACTACGAGCAGTACTTC	TRBJ2-7	-	TRBV10-1	-	17
CASRPGQGPSPLHF	TGTGCCAGTAGGCCGGGACAGGGCCCCTCACCCCTCCACTTT	TRBJ1-6	-	TRBV19	TRBD1	14
CASSDWGGNTEAFF	TGTGCCAGCAGTGATTGGGGGGGTAACACTGAAGCTTTCTTT	TRBJ1-1	-	TRBV2	-	14
CASSFGIFSRGPSSLGYTF	TGTGCCAGCAGCTTCGGTATTTTTAGCAGGGGCCCCTCAAGCCTTGGCTACACCTTC	TRBJ1-2	-	TRBV7-9	-	19
CASSMQGLTGNTIYF	TGTGCCAGTAGTATGCAGGGGTTGACTGGAAACACCATATATTTT	TRBJ1-3	-	TRBV19	-	15
CASLGVGFLYNEQFF	TGTGCCAGCCTGGGGGTCGGATTCTTGTACAATGAGCAGTTCTTC	TRBJ2-1	-	TRBV25-1	-	15
CASSLTTRGQPQHF	TGTGCCAGCAGCCTGACGACCCGAGGTCAGCCCCAGCATTTT	TRBJ1-5	-	TRBV7-2	-	14
CASSFFTGELFF	TGTGCCAGCAGCTTTTTTACCGGGGAGCTGTTTTTT	TRBJ2-2	-	TRBV5-6	-	12
CASSEPGRGDSNQPQHF	TGTGCCAGCAGCGAACCGGGACGTGGAGATAGCAATCAGCCCCAGCATTTT	TRBJ1-5	few	TRBV6-1	-	17
CASSSQDFYGYTF	TGTGCCAGCAGCTCCCAAGATTTCTATGGCTACACCTTC	TRBJ1-2	-	TRBV5-6	-	13
CASSLVRGPLNEQYF	TGTGCCAGCAGCTTAGTAAGGGGACCACTAAACGAGCAGTACTTC	TRBJ2-7	-	TRBV11-2	-	15
CASSLVGTLNVLTF	TGTGCCAGCAGCTTAGTAGGGACACTAAACGTCCTGACTTTC	TRBJ2-6	once	TRBV7-9	-	14
CASSEAHFSGANVLTF	TGTGCCAGCAGTGAAGCGCATTTCTCTGGGGCCAACGTCCTGACTTTC	TRBJ2-6	-	TRBV6-1	-	16
CASSQDMGGATYEQYF	TGCGCCAGCAGCCAAGATATGGGAGGTGCCACCTACGAGCAGTACTTC	TRBJ2-7	-	TRBV4-3	-	16
CASSQGKDLNIRETQYF	TGTGCCAGCAGTCAGGGCAAGGACTTGAACATTAGAGAGACCCAGTACTTC	TRBJ2-5	-	TRBV27	-	17
CAWNRNTEAFF	TGTGCCTGGAATAGGAACACTGAAGCTTTCTTT	TRBJ1-1	-	TRBV30	-	11
CASSSVPNIQYF	TGTGCCAGCAGCTCCGTTCCTAACATTCAGTACTTC	TRBJ2-4	once	TRBV11-1	-	12
CASGTGGTGELFF	TGTGCCAGCGGGACGGGAGGGACCGGGGAGCTGTTTTTT	TRBJ2-2	-	TRBV19	TRBD2	13
CASRSSSADTQYF	TGTGCCAGCAGATCTAGTAGTGCAGATACGCAGTATTTT	TRBJ2-3	-	TRBV6-5	-	13
CASRKGTSGYNEQFF	TGTGCCAGCAGGAAAGGGACTAGCGGTTACAATGAGCAGTTCTTC	TRBJ2-1	-	TRBV2	TRBD2	15